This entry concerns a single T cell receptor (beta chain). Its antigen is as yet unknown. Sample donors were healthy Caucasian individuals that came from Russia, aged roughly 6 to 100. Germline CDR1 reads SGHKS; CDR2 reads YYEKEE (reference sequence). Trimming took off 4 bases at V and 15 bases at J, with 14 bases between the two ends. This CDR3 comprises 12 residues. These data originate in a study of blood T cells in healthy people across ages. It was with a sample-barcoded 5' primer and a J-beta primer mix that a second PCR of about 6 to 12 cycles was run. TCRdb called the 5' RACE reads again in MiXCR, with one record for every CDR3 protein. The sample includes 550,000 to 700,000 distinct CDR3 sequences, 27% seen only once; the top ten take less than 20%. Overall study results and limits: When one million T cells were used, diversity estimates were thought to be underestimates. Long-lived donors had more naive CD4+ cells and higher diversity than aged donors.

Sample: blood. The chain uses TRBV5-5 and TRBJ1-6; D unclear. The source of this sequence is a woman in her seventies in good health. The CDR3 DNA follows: TGTGCCAGCAGCCCCGGACCACGAGTCCTCCACTTT. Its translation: CASSPGPRVLHF.